This is a list of T cell receptor beta chains from one sample in a study of technical replicates of blood from a few donors. Using immunoSEQ multiplex PCR, the repertoire was profiled, and TCRdb retains in-frame clones only, with some absent. This table holds 80,000 to 85,000 clones, about 89% found once. Specimen: T cells isolated from PBMCs. These receptors were collected from a human donor in good health. The CDR3 runs from the conserved cysteine through the conserved F or W. The D gene is left open where the match is weak. Part of the rows lack a size; the others show once, few, many or a class for expanded clones.

v_gene,len,j_gene,d_gene,abundance,CDR3aa
TRBV5-1,17,TRBJ2-1,TRBD2,NA,CASSLRIAGGSSSGQFF
TRBV4-1,15,TRBJ1-1,NA,few,CASSHPGQGNTEAFF
TRBV12-5,18,TRBJ1-3,TRBD1,once,CASALDRGGRASGNTIYF
TRBV27,15,TRBJ1-1,NA,NA,CASRPLGQGDTEAFF
TRBV18,17,TRBJ1-5,NA,NA,CASSVTRDFYSNQPQHF
TRBV4-3,15,TRBJ1-2,NA,NA,CASSPYRGSENGYTF
TRBV6-5,16,TRBJ2-3,TRBD2,NA,CASSYEGEGWSDTQYF
TRBV29-1,13,TRBJ2-1,TRBD1,NA,CSDRVAGHNEQFF
TRBV5-3,10,TRBJ2-7,NA,NA,CAREVHEQYF
TRBV7-2,14,TRBJ2-2,NA,NA,CASSLQGQSGELFF
TRBV7-8,16,TRBJ2-7,TRBD2,NA,CASSPTRLAGAYEQYF
TRBV19,15,TRBJ2-1,TRBD1,NA,CASSMDRGIHNEQFF
TRBV6-1,13,TRBJ2-3,NA,NA,CASSVTRTDTQYF
TRBV11-2,14,TRBJ1-1,NA,few,CASSLGHLNTEAFF
TRBV11-2,17,TRBJ2-7,TRBD2,NA,CASSLLAGGEIPGEQYF
TRBV5-5,14,TRBJ1-2,TRBD1,NA,CASSSSGQAYGYTF
TRBV9,15,TRBJ2-3,TRBD2,NA,CASSGTSPHTDTQYF
TRBV6-5,12,TRBJ1-2,TRBD1,few,CASSRGQGRDTF
TRBV28,15,TRBJ2-7,NA,NA,CASSFGRGASYEQYF
TRBV2,15,TRBJ2-1,NA,NA,CASLDVSGNYNEQFF
TRBV2,12,TRBJ2-5,NA,once,CASTWGQETQYF
TRBV11-2,13,TRBJ2-7,NA,NA,CASSLGRQAEQYF
TRBV19,14,TRBJ1-5,NA,NA,CASSIELMVEPQHF
TRBV25-1,17,TRBJ2-1,TRBD1,NA,CASSEYPGTGAYNEQFF
TRBV10-3,15,TRBJ2-7,NA,NA,CAIRPRELGRNEQYF
TRBV5-1,15,TRBJ2-4,TRBD2,NA,CASSLPSGRLNIQYF
TRBV7-2,14,TRBJ2-2,NA,once,CASSFGRNTGELFF
TRBV19,15,TRBJ1-5,NA,once,CASSATYSSNQPQHF
TRBV5-1,15,TRBJ1-1,NA,NA,CASSLDGGWGTEAFF
TRBV6-5,14,TRBJ1-2,NA,NA,CASSLTTVNYGYTF
TRBV5-6,14,TRBJ2-2,NA,NA,CASSLVAVTGELFF
TRBV20-1,11,TRBJ2-5,NA,once,CSARRGETQYF
TRBV18,15,TRBJ2-5,NA,NA,CASSRTPGQQETQYF
TRBV4-2,15,TRBJ1-1,TRBD1,NA,CASSHADRDVAEAFF
TRBV11-2,17,TRBJ1-3,NA,NA,CASSQGQYILSGNTIYF
TRBV27,14,TRBJ1-5,NA,NA,CASSPGHSNQPQHF